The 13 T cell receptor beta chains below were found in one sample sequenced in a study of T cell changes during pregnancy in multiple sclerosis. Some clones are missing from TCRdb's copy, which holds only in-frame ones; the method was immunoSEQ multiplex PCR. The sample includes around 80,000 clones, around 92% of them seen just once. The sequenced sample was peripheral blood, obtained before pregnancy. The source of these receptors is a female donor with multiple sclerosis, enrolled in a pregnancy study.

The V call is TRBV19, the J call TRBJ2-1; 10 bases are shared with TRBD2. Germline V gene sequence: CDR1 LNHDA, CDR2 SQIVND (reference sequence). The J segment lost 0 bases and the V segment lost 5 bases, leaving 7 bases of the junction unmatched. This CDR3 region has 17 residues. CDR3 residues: CASSGASGSASYNEQFF. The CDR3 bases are TGTGCCAGTAGTGGAGCTAGCGGGAGTGCCTCCTACAATGAGCAGTTCTTC.

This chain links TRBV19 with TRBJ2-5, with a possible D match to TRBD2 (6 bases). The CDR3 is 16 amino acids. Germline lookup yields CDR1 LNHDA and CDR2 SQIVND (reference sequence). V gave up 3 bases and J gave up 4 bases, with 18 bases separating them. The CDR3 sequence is CASSMRRAGPPETQYF. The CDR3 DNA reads TGTGCCAGTAGTATGAGGAGGGCGGGGCCCCCAGAGACCCAGTACTTC.

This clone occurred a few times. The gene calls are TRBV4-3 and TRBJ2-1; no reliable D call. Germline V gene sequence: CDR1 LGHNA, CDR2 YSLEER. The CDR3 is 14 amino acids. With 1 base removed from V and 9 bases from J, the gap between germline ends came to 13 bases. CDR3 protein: CASSQALLGGEQFF. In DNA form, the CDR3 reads TGCGCCAGCAGCCAAGCTCTCCTAGGTGGTGAGCAGTTCTTC.

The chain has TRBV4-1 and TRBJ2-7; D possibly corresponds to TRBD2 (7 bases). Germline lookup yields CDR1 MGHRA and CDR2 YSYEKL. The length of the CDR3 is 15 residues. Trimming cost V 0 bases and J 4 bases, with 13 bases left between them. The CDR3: CASSQEGGGRYEQYF. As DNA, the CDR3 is TGCGCCAGCAGCCAAGAAGGCGGGGGCAGGTACGAGCAGTACTTC.

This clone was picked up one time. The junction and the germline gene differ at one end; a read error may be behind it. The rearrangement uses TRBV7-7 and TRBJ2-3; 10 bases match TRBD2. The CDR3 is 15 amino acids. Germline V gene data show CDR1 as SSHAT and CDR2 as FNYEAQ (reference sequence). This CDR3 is CASSLVAGGPDTQYF. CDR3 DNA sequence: TGTGCTAGCAGCTTAGTAGCGGGAGGACCGGATACGCAGTATTTT.

The CDR3 loop is CASSLQGLNYGYTF. DNA for the CDR3: TGTGCCAGCAGTCTACAGGGCTTAAACTATGGCTACACCTTC. This chain joins TRBV2 and TRBJ1-2; D possibly corresponds to TRBD1 (6 bases). The CDR3 has 14 residues. The germline V gene encodes CDR1 SNHLY and CDR2 FYNNEI. V was cut by 5 bases and J by 2 bases, with 12 bases left in between.

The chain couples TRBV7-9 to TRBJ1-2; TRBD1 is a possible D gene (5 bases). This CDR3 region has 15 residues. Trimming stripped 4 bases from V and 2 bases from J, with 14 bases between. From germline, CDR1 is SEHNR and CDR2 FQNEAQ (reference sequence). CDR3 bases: TGTGCCAGCAGCTGGGGCCAGCCGGCCAACTATGGCTACACCTTC. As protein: CASSWGQPANYGYTF.

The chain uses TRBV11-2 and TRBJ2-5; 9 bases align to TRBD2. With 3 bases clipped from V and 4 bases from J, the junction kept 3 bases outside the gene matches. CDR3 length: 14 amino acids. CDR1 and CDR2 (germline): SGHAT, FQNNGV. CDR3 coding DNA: TGTGCCAGCAGCTTGGCACTAGCGGGAGAGACCCAGTACTTC. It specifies CASSLALAGETQYF.

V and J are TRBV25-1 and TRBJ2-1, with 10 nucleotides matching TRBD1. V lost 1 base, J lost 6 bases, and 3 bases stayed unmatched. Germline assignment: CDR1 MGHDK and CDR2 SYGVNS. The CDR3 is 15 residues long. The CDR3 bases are TGTGCCAGCAGTGAATGGGGGACAGGGGCCAATGAGCAGTTCTTC. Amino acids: CASSEWGTGANEQFF.

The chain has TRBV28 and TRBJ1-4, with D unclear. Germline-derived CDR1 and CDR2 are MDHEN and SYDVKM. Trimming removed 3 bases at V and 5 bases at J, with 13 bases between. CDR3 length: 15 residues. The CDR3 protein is CASSLAVVGNEKLFF. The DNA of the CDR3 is TGTGCCAGCAGTTTGGCGGTAGTCGGGAATGAAAAACTGTTTTTT.

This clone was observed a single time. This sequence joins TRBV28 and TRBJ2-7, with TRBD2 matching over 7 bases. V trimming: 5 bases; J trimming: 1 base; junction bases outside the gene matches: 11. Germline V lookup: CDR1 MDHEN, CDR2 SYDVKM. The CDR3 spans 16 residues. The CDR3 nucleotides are TGTGCCAGCAGTCCCCCCCTTGGGGGGGGTTCCTACGAGCAGTACTTC. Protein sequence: CASSPPLGGGSYEQYF.

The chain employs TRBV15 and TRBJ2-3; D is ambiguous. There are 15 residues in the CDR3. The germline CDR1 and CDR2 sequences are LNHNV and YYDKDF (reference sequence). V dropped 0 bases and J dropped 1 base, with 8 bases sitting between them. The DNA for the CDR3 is TGTGCCACCAGCAGAGACTCCCGTCGCACAGATACGCAGTATTTT. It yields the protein CATSRDSRRTDTQYF.

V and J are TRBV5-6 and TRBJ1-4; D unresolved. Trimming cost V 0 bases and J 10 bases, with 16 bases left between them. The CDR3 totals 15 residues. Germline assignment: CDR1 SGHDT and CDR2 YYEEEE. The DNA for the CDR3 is TGTGCCAGCAGCTTGGGCCCTACTTATATCGGAAAACTGTTTTTT. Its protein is CASSLGPTYIGKLFF.